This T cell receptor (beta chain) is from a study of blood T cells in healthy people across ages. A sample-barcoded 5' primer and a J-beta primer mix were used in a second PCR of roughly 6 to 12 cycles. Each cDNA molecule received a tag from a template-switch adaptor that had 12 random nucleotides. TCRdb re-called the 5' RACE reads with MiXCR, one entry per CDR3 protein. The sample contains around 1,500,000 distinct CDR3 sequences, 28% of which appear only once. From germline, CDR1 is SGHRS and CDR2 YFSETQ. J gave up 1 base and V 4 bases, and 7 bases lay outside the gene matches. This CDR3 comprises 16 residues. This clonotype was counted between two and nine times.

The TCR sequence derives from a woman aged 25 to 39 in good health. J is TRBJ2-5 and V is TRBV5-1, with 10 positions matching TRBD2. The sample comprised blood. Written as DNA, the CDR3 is TGCGCCAGCAGCCCGGGGGCTAGCGGGGGCCAAGAGACCCAGTACTTC. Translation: CASSPGASGGQETQYF.